The following is a TCR beta chain sequence with its context. CDR1 is DFQATT, CDR2 SNEGSKA, per germline (reference sequence). The CDR3 loop spans 13 amino acids. TCRdb re-called the 5' RACE reads with MiXCR, one entry per CDR3 protein. In the table there are roughly 45,000 distinct CDR3 sequences, approximately 31% of which are singletons. The gene calls are TRBV20-1 and TRBJ2-1; D ambiguous. The receptor was derived from a female donor with breast cancer. What was sequenced was tumor-infiltrating memory CD4+ T cells sorted from the breast tumor. Indicated subset: memory CD4+ T cells, CD4+CD45RO+CD25-. CDR3 nucleotide sequence: TGCAGCGCTCTACCTGTGGCGGACAATGAGCAGTTCTTC. Amino acid sequence: CSALPVADNEQFF.